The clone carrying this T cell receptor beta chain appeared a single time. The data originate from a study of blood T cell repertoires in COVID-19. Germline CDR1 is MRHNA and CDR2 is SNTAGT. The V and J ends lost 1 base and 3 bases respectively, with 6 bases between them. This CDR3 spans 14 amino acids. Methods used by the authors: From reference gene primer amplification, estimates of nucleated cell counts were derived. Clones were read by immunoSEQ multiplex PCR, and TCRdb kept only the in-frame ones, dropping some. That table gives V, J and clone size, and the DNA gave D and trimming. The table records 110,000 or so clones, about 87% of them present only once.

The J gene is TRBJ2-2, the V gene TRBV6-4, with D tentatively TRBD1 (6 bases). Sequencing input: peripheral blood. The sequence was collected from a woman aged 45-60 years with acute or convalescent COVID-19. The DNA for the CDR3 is TGTGCCAGCAGTGACTACAGGGACACCGGGGAGCTGTTTTTT. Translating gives CASSDYRDTGELFF.